One and the same sample provided the 20 T cell receptor beta chains below, sequenced in a study of blood T cell repertoires in COVID-19. Sequenced by immunoSEQ multiplex PCR; TCRdb stores in-frame clones only, minus some. The sample shows 85,000 to 120,000 clones, about nine tenths of them seen only once. The sequenced sample was peripheral blood. The source of these receptors is a man younger than 30 with acute or convalescent COVID-19.

The chain recombines TRBV5-1 with TRBJ1-1, with 7 bases aligning to TRBD1. J was trimmed by 3 bases and V by 0 bases; bases with no gene match: 5. There are 15 residues in the CDR3. Germline assignment: CDR1 SGHRS and CDR2 YFSETQ. CDR3 region: CASSLGLTGDTEAFF. The CDR3 DNA sequence: TGCGCCAGCAGCTTGGGTCTAACAGGGGACACTGAAGCTTTCTTT.

This clone was detected a few times. The V gene is TRBV15, the J gene TRBJ2-3; the D gene is possibly TRBD2 (5 bases). The V gene lost 3 bases and the J gene lost 6 bases, with 13 bases spanning the gap. The CDR3 extends over 14 amino acids. The germline V gene encodes CDR1 LNHNV and CDR2 YYDKDF (reference sequence). The DNA of the CDR3 is TGTGCCACCAGCAGTCCCCTCCGGGGTGATACGCAGTATTTT. Protein product: CATSSPLRGDTQYF. The variable domain in full, completed from reference TRBV15 and TRBJ2-3, reads DAMVIQNPRYQVTQFGKPVTLSCSQTLNHNVMYWYQQKSSQAPKLLFHYYDKDFNNEADTPDNFQSRRPNTSFCFLDIRSPGLGDTAMYLCATSSPLRGDTQYFGPGTRLTVL.

The J gene is TRBJ2-2, the V gene TRBV13, with 16 bases lining up with TRBD2. Trimming removed 4 bases from V and 0 bases from J; junction bases left unmatched: 8. CDR1 PRHDT and CDR2 FYEKMQ come from the germline V gene (reference sequence). The CDR3 runs 20 residues. The CDR3 nucleotides are TGTGCCAGCAGCTCAAGCGGGGGACTAGCGGGAGGGCCGAACACCGGGGAGCTGTTTTTT. It specifies CASSSSGGLAGGPNTGELFF.

This chain uses TRBV25-1 with TRBJ2-7; weak D call: TRBD2 (6 bases). Germline values: CDR1 MGHDK, CDR2 SYGVNS. V dropped 6 bases and J dropped 9 bases, with 21 bases sitting between them. CDR3 length: 14 residues. The CDR3 loop is CASRPGGPAAGQYF. Written as DNA, the CDR3 is TGTGCCAGCAGGCCCGGAGGTCCGGCAGCGGGGCAGTACTTC.

The chain employs TRBV10-3 and TRBJ1-6; 7 nucleotides line up with TRBD1. Germline CDR1 ENHRY, CDR2 SYGVKD. The CDR3 covers 14 residues. The junction had 7 bases not matched to a gene; V was cut back by 4 bases and J by 10 bases. As DNA, the CDR3 is TGTGCCATCAGTGGCAGCCGGGACAGATCACCCCTCCACTTT. This encodes CAISGSRDRSPLHF.

This chain uses TRBV14 with TRBJ1-3; no clear D. The V end was cut by 5 bases, the J end by 0 bases, with 8 bases between. The CDR3 loop spans 14 amino acids. Germline-derived CDR1 and CDR2 are SGHDN and FVKESK. The CDR3, as DNA: TGTGCCAGCAGCGACAAGAGCTCTGGAAACACCATATATTTT. Its translation: CASSDKSSGNTIYF.

CDR3 loop: CASSITWGDYGYTF. The CDR3, as DNA: TGTGCCAGTAGTATTACATGGGGGGACTATGGCTACACCTTC. This rearrangement joins TRBV19 to TRBJ1-2, with D possibly TRBD1 on 5 matching bases. V lost 3 bases and J 3 bases, leaving 11 bases between the germline ends. The CDR3 extends over 14 amino acids. The germline V gene encodes CDR1 LNHDA and CDR2 SQIVND (reference sequence). Full variable domain (rest looked up from reference TRBV19 and TRBJ1-2): DGGITQSPKYLFRKEGQNVTLSCEQNLNHDAMYWYRQDPGQGLRLIYYSQIVNDFQKGDIAEGYSVSREKKESFPLTVTSAQKNPTAFYLCASSITWGDYGYTFGSGTRLTVV.

This chain links TRBV30 with TRBJ1-2; D gene uncertain. Deletions cut 4 bases from V and 6 bases from J, with 6 bases between. The CDR3 has 10 amino acids. Germline CDR1 and CDR2: GTSNPN and SVGIG (reference sequence). CDR3 nucleotides: TGTGCCTGGAAGTCAGATGGCTACACCTTC. This gives the protein CAWKSDGYTF.

The rearrangement joins TRBV19 to TRBJ1-4; D is ambiguous. The V end lost 6 bases, the J end lost 1 base, and 9 bases lay between the germline ends. This CDR3 has 14 residues. The germline V gene encodes CDR1 LNHDA and CDR2 SQIVND (reference sequence). DNA of the CDR3: TGTGCCAGTAGCCCTCGCGGAACTAATGAAAAACTGTTTTTT. As protein: CASSPRGTNEKLFF. Complete variable domain (other parts from reference TRBV19 and TRBJ1-4): DGGITQSPKYLFRKEGQNVTLSCEQNLNHDAMYWYRQDPGQGLRLIYYSQIVNDFQKGDIAEGYSVSREKKESFPLTVTSAQKNPTAFYLCASSPRGTNEKLFFGSGTQLSVL.

The chain uses TRBV7-9 and TRBJ2-2, with D perhaps matching TRBD2 (5 bases). Trimming pared 5 bases from V and 6 bases from J, leaving 7 bases between. The CDR3 runs to 12 residues. Germline CDR1 is SEHNR and CDR2 is FQNEAQ (reference sequence). Here the CDR3 reads CASSHSAGELFF. The CDR3 DNA reads TGTGCCAGCAGCCATAGCGCCGGGGAGCTGTTTTTT. The entire variable domain, with the rest obtained from reference TRBV7-9 and TRBJ2-2, is as follows: DTGVSQNPRHKITKRGQNVTFRCDPISEHNRLYWYRQTLGQGPEFLTYFQNEAQLEKSRLLSDRFSAERPKGSFSTLEIQRTEQGDSAMYLCASSHSAGELFFGEGSRLTVL.

The chain links TRBV4-1 to TRBJ2-6; 7 positions match TRBD1. With 0 bases clipped from V and 2 bases from J, the junction kept 10 bases outside the gene matches. The CDR3 spans 19 residues. Germline V gene sequence: CDR1 MGHRA, CDR2 YSYEKL. CDR3 amino acids: CASSQEDQGVFAGANVLTF. In DNA form, the CDR3 reads TGCGCCAGCAGCCAAGAGGATCAGGGGGTATTTGCTGGGGCCAACGTCCTGACTTTC.

Details on this clone: Other nucleotide sequences in the sample specify the same CDR3. J is TRBJ2-1 and V is TRBV2, with D possibly matching TRBD2 (5 bases). Germline V gives CDR1 SNHLY, CDR2 FYNNEI. V lost 5 bases and J 10 bases, leaving 12 bases between the germline ends. This CDR3 has 12 residues. The CDR3 DNA is TGTGCCAGCAGTCGGGATTCTTGGGAGCAGTTCTTC. Translation gives CASSRDSWEQFF.

The chain carries TRBV9 and TRBJ2-7; a weak D match, TRBD2 (5 bases). The V gene lost 0 bases and the J gene lost 4 bases, with 8 bases spanning the gap. The CDR3 consists of 13 residues. CDR1 is SGDLS and CDR2 is YYNGEE in the germline V gene. CDR3 residues: CASSVEEAYEQYF. The CDR3 bases are TGTGCCAGCAGCGTAGAGGAGGCATACGAGCAGTACTTC.

This rearrangement joins TRBV27 to TRBJ2-1; 9 bases line up with TRBD1. Losses at the gene ends were 3 bases for V and 5 bases for J; bases not matched to a gene: 5. The CDR3 sequence is 15 residues long. CDR1 is MNHEY and CDR2 is SMNVEV in the germline V gene (reference sequence). The DNA for the CDR3 is TGTGCCAGCAGTTTCAGGGACAGGGTCAACAATGAGCAGTTCTTC. Protein sequence: CASSFRDRVNNEQFF.

This sequence joins TRBV27 and TRBJ2-7; TRBD1 matches 8 bases. The germline CDR1 and CDR2 sequences are MNHEY and SMNVEV (reference sequence). After removal of 4 bases from V and 6 bases from J, the junction contained 8 bases not matched to a gene. The CDR3 consists of 14 residues. The CDR3 region is CASSSGQAAIEQYF. CDR3 coding DNA: TGTGCCAGCAGTTCGGGACAGGCGGCGATCGAGCAGTACTTC.

The chain links TRBV13 to TRBJ2-1, with D possibly matching TRBD1 (5 bases). The CDR3 sequence is 17 residues long. Trimming shortened V by 5 bases and J by 7 bases, and 24 bases separated the two germline ends. Germline V gene sequence: CDR1 PRHDT, CDR2 FYEKMQ (reference sequence). Here the CDR3 DNA reads TGTGCCAGCAGCAGTAGGGGCGACTGGATAACGTTTAATGAGCAGTTCTTC. Its protein is CASSSRGDWITFNEQFF.

The chain couples TRBV6-5 to TRBJ2-3, with 7 bases matching TRBD2. The V gene's germline CDR1 is MNHEY and CDR2 SVGAGI. Germline trimming cut 6 bases from V and 6 bases from J; bases unmatched to any gene: 0. CDR3 length: 11 residues. The CDR3 DNA reads as TGTGCCAGCAGGGGGGGGGATACGCAGTATTTT. Translated, it gives CASRGGDTQYF.

The chain employs TRBV6-2 or TRBV6-3 and TRBJ1-3, with 9 bases matching TRBD1. Germline CDR1 MNHEY, CDR2 SVGEGT. J was trimmed by 4 bases and V by 0 bases; bases with no gene match: 4. The CDR3 is 16 amino acids. The CDR3 loop is CASSYSGTGRGNTIYF. CDR3 DNA: TGTGCCAGCAGTTACTCTGGGACAGGGCGCGGAAACACCATATATTTT.

The chain has TRBV14 and TRBJ1-2; D ambiguous. Trimming removed 4 bases at V and 2 bases at J, with 8 bases between. The CDR3 length is 13 residues. Germline loops: CDR1 SGHDN, CDR2 FVKESK. The CDR3 region has the DNA TGTGCCAGCAGCCCCGAGGGAAACTATGGCTACACCTTC. Protein: CASSPEGNYGYTF.

The rearrangement links TRBV19 to TRBJ1-3, with D possibly being TRBD1 (6 bases). The germline CDR1 and CDR2 sequences are LNHDA and SQIVND (reference sequence). The germline V and J ends were trimmed by 3 bases and 2 bases, with 14 bases remaining between them. CDR3 length: 16 residues. The CDR3 DNA follows: TGTGCCAGTAGTATGAGCAGGGACACAGCTGGAAACACCATATATTTT. This gives the protein CASSMSRDTAGNTIYF.